The 25 T cell receptor beta chains given below trace back to one sample, sequenced in a study of cytomegalovirus exposure and HLA in healthy donors. Profiling relied on immunoSEQ multiplex PCR, and the TCRdb table lists in-frame clones only, not all of them. Of 90,000 to 150,000 clones in the sample, around 87% were seen once. Source material: PBMCs. All receptors derive from a woman aged 18-30 years in good health and CMV-seropositive.

The rearrangement joins TRBV2 to TRBJ2-2; D might be TRBD2 (6 bases). This CDR3 has 15 amino acids. Trimming removed 6 bases at V and 6 bases at J, with 17 bases between. Looked up from germline, CDR1 is SNHLY and CDR2 is FYNNEI. CDR3 loop: CASREEALAAGELFF. Written as DNA, the CDR3 is TGTGCCAGCAGAGAGGAGGCCTTAGCGGCCGGGGAGCTGTTTTTT.

The V call is TRBV11-3, the J call TRBJ2-2, with TRBD1 matching over 8 bases. This CDR3 has 17 residues. The J segment lost 5 bases and the V segment lost 5 bases, leaving 13 bases of the junction unmatched. The germline V gene encodes CDR1 SGHNT and CDR2 YENEEA. CDR3 sequence: CASSPNPTGAATGELFF. CDR3 sequence (DNA): TGTGCCAGCAGCCCCAACCCGACAGGGGCCGCAACCGGGGAGCTGTTTTTT.

The chain is built from TRBV7-8 and TRBJ2-1, with a tentative D call TRBD2 (6 bases). Germline V lookup: CDR1 SGHVS, CDR2 FQNEAQ. V dropped 8 bases and J dropped 3 bases, with 17 bases sitting between them. CDR3 length: 15 amino acids. The CDR3 region has the DNA TGTGCCAGCGCTAGGGACGGGGGAAGCTACAATGAGCAGTTCTTC. Its translation: CASARDGGSYNEQFF.

This clone was seen more than once but under ten times. V gene TRBV20-1 combines with J gene TRBJ1-1, with D unresolved. Per the germline V gene, CDR1 is DFQATT and CDR2 is SNEGSKA (reference sequence). Trimming pared 6 bases from V and 0 bases from J, leaving 5 bases between. The CDR3 runs 11 residues. The CDR3 is CSAIMNTEAFF. The CDR3 DNA reads TGCAGTGCCATCATGAACACTGAAGCTTTCTTT.

The genes are TRBV2 and TRBJ2-1; 9 bases line up with TRBD2. V was pared by 4 bases and J by 6 bases, with 19 bases of the junction left unmatched. CDR1 SNHLY and CDR2 FYNNEI come from the germline V gene. The CDR3 is 19 residues long. CDR3 sequence: CASSGYTGASGASGNEQFF. The CDR3 region has the DNA TGTGCCAGCAGTGGGTACACTGGGGCTAGCGGGGCCAGCGGCAATGAGCAGTTCTTC.

This clone was seen a single time. The chain couples TRBV30 to TRBJ1-1; 7 nucleotides align to TRBD1. V shed 4 bases and J 4 bases; nucleotides not matched to a gene: 9. The germline CDR1 and CDR2 sequences are GTSNPN and SVGIG (reference sequence). CDR3 length: 14 residues. The CDR3 DNA sequence: TGTGCCTGGATTAACAGGGGTTTGGGCACTGAAGCTTTCTTT. Protein: CAWINRGLGTEAFF.

The rearrangement uses TRBV5-1 and TRBJ2-2; no firm D call. V was shortened by 3 bases and J by 5 bases, with 2 bases between the two germline ends. CDR1 is SGHRS, CDR2 YFSETQ, per germline. The CDR3 length is 11 residues. The CDR3 region is CASSSTGELFF. CDR3 nucleotide sequence: TGCGCCAGCAGCTCTACCGGGGAGCTGTTTTTT. Filled out from reference TRBV5-1 and TRBJ2-2, the complete variable domain reads KAGVTQTPRYLIKTRGQQVTLSCSPISGHRSVSWYQQTPGQGLQFLFEYFSETQRNKGNFPGRFSGRQFSNSRSEMNVSTLELGDSALYLCASSSTGELFFGEGSRLTVL.

The V gene is TRBV18, the J gene TRBJ1-2, with D possibly TRBD1 on 6 matching bases. This CDR3 has 16 residues. V was clipped by 4 bases and J by 4 bases, with 19 bases between them. CDR1 is KGHSH and CDR2 is LQKENI in the germline V gene. The CDR3 loop reads CASSRTGLQGVYGYTF. CDR3 in DNA: TGTGCCAGCTCACGGACCGGGTTACAGGGAGTCTATGGCTACACCTTC.

The chain employs TRBV2 and TRBJ2-3, with D uncertain. This CDR3 is built from 10 residues. V was trimmed by 8 bases and J by 4 bases, leaving 4 bases between them. Germline CDR1 is SNHLY and CDR2 is FYNNEI. The CDR3 spells CASRADTQYF. The CDR3 DNA sequence: TGTGCCAGCCGAGCAGATACGCAGTATTTT.

This clone was found once. The DNA of the CDR3 is TGTGCCAGCAGCTACCGGGACATCCAAGAGACCCAGTACTTC. Protein product: CASSYRDIQETQYF. The chain combines TRBV5-4 with TRBJ2-5, with D possibly being TRBD1 (6 bases). The V and J ends lost 3 bases and 1 base respectively, with 10 bases between them. Germline CDR1 reads SGHNT; CDR2 reads YYREEE (reference sequence). This CDR3 contains 14 residues.

The CDR3 here is CASSRLRQDSMDGYTF. The CDR3, as DNA: TGTGCCAGCAGTCGACTTAGACAGGACTCTATGGATGGCTACACCTTC. The chain couples TRBV6-6 to TRBJ1-2, with D possibly matching TRBD1 (6 bases). Germline V lookup: CDR1 MNHNY, CDR2 SVGAGI (reference sequence). Trimming pared 5 bases from V and 6 bases from J, leaving 22 bases between. There are 16 residues in the CDR3.

This clone occurred once. The chain carries TRBV5-5 and TRBJ2-7; 9 nucleotides match TRBD1. The V gene's germline CDR1 is SGHKS and CDR2 YYEKEE (reference sequence). The CDR3 consists of 14 residues. Losses at the gene ends were 3 bases for V and 5 bases for J; bases not matched to a gene: 6. This CDR3 reads CASSSGQGVDEQYF. Written as DNA, the CDR3 is TGTGCCAGCAGCTCGGGACAGGGAGTGGACGAGCAGTACTTC.

This chain's CDR3 is CASSSWTSGDRDEQFF. The CDR3 nucleotides are TGTGCCAGCAGCTCCTGGACTAGCGGGGATAGGGATGAGCAGTTCTTC. V and J are TRBV9 and TRBJ2-1; 12 bases agree with TRBD2. Germline V gene data show CDR1 as SGDLS and CDR2 as YYNGEE. V lost 4 bases to trimming and J lost 8 bases; unmatched junction nucleotides: 10. CDR3 length: 16 amino acids.

The chain is built from TRBV4-2 and TRBJ1-2, with 9 bases matching TRBD1. The germline gives CDR1 LGHNA, CDR2 YNFKEQ. The CDR3 totals 17 residues. V lost 1 base, J lost 6 bases, and 12 bases stayed unmatched. The CDR3 loop reads CASSQGSGTGNNNGYTF. Here the CDR3 DNA reads TGTGCCAGCAGCCAAGGATCCGGGACAGGGAATAATAATGGCTACACCTTC.

The V and J genes are TRBV7-2 and TRBJ2-2, with a possible D match to TRBD2 (5 bases). CDR3 size: 14 residues. Germline loops: CDR1 SGHTA, CDR2 FQGNSA. V was clipped by 6 bases and J by 2 bases, with 10 bases between them. The CDR3 loop reads CASSRAGNTGELFF. The CDR3 bases are TGTGCCAGCAGTCGGGCGGGTAACACCGGGGAGCTGTTTTTT. Complete variable domain (other parts from reference TRBV7-2 and TRBJ2-2): GAGVSQSPSNKVTEKGKDVELRCDPISGHTALYWYRQSLGQGLEFLIYFQGNSAPDKSGLPSDRFSAERTGGSVSTLTIQRTQQEDSAVYLCASSRAGNTGELFFGEGSRLTVL.

The chain uses TRBV19 and TRBJ1-3; D gene uncertain. The CDR3 contains 15 residues. Trimming took off 6 bases at V and 0 bases at J, with 12 bases between the two ends. Germline V CDR1 and CDR2: LNHDA, SQIVND (reference sequence). The CDR3 sequence is CASRRALFSGNTIYF. The CDR3 nucleotides are TGTGCCAGTAGGAGAGCACTTTTCTCTGGAAACACCATATATTTT.

This clone appeared a single time. CDR3 sequence: CASSRTQASPEAFF. The CDR3 coding sequence is TGTGCCAGCAGCCGCACCCAGGCAAGCCCTGAAGCTTTCTTT. This chain connects TRBV11-2 to TRBJ1-1; D is unclear. The CDR3 loop spans 14 amino acids. Germline CDR1 reads SGHAT; CDR2 reads FQNNGV. Trimming stripped 5 bases from V and 6 bases from J, with 16 bases between. The full variable domain, in which reference TRBV11-2 and TRBJ1-1 provide the parts outside the CDR3, is EAGVAQSPRYKIIEKRQSVAFWCNPISGHATLYWYQQILGQGPKLLIQFQNNGVVDDSQLPKDRFSAERLKGVDSTLKIQPAKLEDSAVYLCASSRTQASPEAFFGQGTRLTVV.

V gene TRBV4-1 combines with J gene TRBJ2-1; tentative D call: TRBD2 (5 bases). V lost 4 bases to trimming and J lost 4 bases, with 8 bases between them. Germline V gene sequence: CDR1 MGHRA, CDR2 YSYEKL. This CDR3 has 13 residues. Here the CDR3 reads CASSPGGYNEQFF. The CDR3 DNA is TGCGCCAGCAGCCCCGGCGGGTACAATGAGCAGTTCTTC.

The genes are TRBV6-1 and TRBJ2-3; a possible D gene is TRBD1 (5 bases). Germline loops: CDR1 MNHNS, CDR2 SASEGT. Trimming pared 4 bases from V and 4 bases from J, leaving 12 bases between. The CDR3 length is 14 residues. CDR3 DNA sequence: TGTGCCAGCAGTGGAGACAGAGCATCAGATACGCAGTATTTT. It is translated as CASSGDRASDTQYF.

This chain uses TRBV5-1 with TRBJ1-3; a weak D match, TRBD1 (5 bases). CDR3 length: 15 amino acids. Germline CDR1 and CDR2: SGHRS and YFSETQ. Between the trimmed V and J ends, which lost 7 bases and 3 bases, there was a span of 17 bases. The CDR3 spells CASGPGGSDGNTIYF. The CDR3 nucleotides are TGCGCCAGCGGGCCGGGGGGGTCAGATGGAAACACCATATATTTT.

DNA of the CDR3: TGCGCCAGCAGCTTGGCCAGGGGGACAGGCTTTACCAACTATGGCTACACCTTC. Its translation: CASSLARGTGFTNYGYTF. The chain has TRBV5-1 and TRBJ1-2, with 8 bases identical to TRBD1. J gave up 2 bases and V 0 bases, and 12 bases lay outside the gene matches. Germline CDR1 SGHRS, CDR2 YFSETQ. The CDR3 consists of 18 residues. Full variable domain (remainder filled in from reference TRBV5-1 and TRBJ1-2): KAGVTQTPRYLIKTRGQQVTLSCSPISGHRSVSWYQQTPGQGLQFLFEYFSETQRNKGNFPGRFSGRQFSNSRSEMNVSTLELGDSALYLCASSLARGTGFTNYGYTFGSGTRLTVV.

V and J are TRBV13 and TRBJ1-1; no definite D call. CDR1 and CDR2 (germline): PRHDT, FYEKMQ (reference sequence). The V gene lost 4 bases and the J gene lost 11 bases, with 20 bases spanning the gap. The CDR3 runs to 14 residues. The CDR3 sequence is CASSSPNRTWEAFF. In nucleotides, the CDR3 is TGTGCCAGCAGCTCGCCAAATCGAACGTGGGAGGCTTTCTTT.

This clone was detected once. This chain connects TRBV7-9 to TRBJ2-1; possibly TRBD1 for D (5 bases). The CDR3 spans 14 residues. V was clipped by 2 bases and J by 9 bases, with 14 bases between them. Germline V lookup: CDR1 SEHNR, CDR2 FQNEAQ (reference sequence). The CDR3 is CASSLPGAAGEQFF. CDR3 nucleotide sequence: TGTGCCAGCAGCTTACCTGGGGCGGCCGGTGAGCAGTTCTTC.

The genes are TRBV18 and TRBJ2-7; 10 bases fit TRBD1. The germline V gene has CDR1 KGHSH and CDR2 LQKENI. V shed 5 bases and J 6 bases; nucleotides not matched to a gene: 7. This CDR3 contains 14 residues. The CDR3 sequence: CASSVTGGVGEQYF. The CDR3 nucleotides read TGTGCCAGCTCAGTGACAGGGGGCGTCGGCGAGCAGTACTTC.

The chain carries TRBV6-7 and TRBJ1-2; TRBD1 matches 10 bases. TRBV6-7 is an open reading frame whose function is uncertain. There are 13 residues in the CDR3. Trimming took 5 bases from V and 4 from J; bases not matched to a gene: 1. The CDR3 nucleotides read TGTGCCAGCAGTCGGGACAGGGGCTATGGCTACACCTTC. Protein sequence: CASSRDRGYGYTF.